This T cell receptor (beta chain) was sequenced during a study of OX40 agonist ivuxolimab in advanced cancers. The CDR3 loop spans 16 amino acids. CDR1 and CDR2 from the germline V gene are SGHRS and YFSETQ. V lost 0 bases and J 7 bases, leaving 16 bases between the germline ends. This table comes from immunoSEQ multiplex PCR, and its TCRdb copy is limited to in-frame clones, with some not included. The table lists about 41,000 clones, around nine tenths of them singletons. The receptor's source is an adult with an advanced solid tumor such as melanoma, head and neck, liver or kidney cancer. This chain joins TRBV5-1 and TRBJ2-2; D remains unclear. The sequencing used CD4+ or CD8+ T cells sorted from blood, collected in a trial of the OX40 agonist ivuxolimab. CDR3 sequence (DNA): TGCGCCAGCAGCTTGGAATTGGGTGGTATTGACGGGGAGCTGTTTTTT. Protein sequence: CASSLELGGIDGELFF.